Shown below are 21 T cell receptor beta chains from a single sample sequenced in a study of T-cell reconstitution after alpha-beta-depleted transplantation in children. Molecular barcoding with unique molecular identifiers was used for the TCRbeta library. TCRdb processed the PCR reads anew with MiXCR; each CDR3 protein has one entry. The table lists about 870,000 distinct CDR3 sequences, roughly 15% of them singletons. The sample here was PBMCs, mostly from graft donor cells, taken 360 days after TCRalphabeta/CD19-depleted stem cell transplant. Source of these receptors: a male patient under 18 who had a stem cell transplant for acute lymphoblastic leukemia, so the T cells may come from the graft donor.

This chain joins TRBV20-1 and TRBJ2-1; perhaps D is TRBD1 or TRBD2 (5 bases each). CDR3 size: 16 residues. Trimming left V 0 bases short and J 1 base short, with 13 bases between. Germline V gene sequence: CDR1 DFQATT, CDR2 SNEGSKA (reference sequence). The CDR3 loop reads CSARDEGSGSYNEQFF. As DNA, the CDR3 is TGCAGTGCTAGAGATGAGGGGTCAGGGTCCTACAATGAGCAGTTCTTC.

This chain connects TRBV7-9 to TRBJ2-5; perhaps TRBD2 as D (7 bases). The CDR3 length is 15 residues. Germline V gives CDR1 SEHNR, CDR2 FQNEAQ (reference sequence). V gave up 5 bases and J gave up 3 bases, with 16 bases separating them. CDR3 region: CASSPGEGIKETQYF. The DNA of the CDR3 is TGTGCCAGCAGCCCAGGGGAGGGGATCAAAGAGACCCAGTACTTC.

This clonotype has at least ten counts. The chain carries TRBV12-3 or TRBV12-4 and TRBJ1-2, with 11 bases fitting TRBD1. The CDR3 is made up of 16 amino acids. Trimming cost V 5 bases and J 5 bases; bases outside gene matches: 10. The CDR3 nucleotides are TGTGCCAGCAGTCGGGGACAGGGGGTTACTCTTTATGGCTACACCTTC. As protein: CASSRGQGVTLYGYTF.

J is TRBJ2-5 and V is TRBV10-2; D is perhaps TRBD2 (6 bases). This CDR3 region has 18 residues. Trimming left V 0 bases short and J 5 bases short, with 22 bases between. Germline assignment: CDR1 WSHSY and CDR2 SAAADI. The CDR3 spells CASSESLGGIGSSETQYF. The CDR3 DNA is TGCGCCAGCAGTGAGTCGCTCGGCGGGATAGGGTCTTCGGAGACCCAGTACTTC.

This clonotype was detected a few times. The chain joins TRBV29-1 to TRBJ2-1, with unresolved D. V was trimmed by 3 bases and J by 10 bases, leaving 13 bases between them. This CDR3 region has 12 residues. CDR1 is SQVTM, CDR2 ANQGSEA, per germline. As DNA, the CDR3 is TGCAGCGTTGACTCTACCCTAGTAGAGCAGTTCTTC. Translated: CSVDSTLVEQFF.

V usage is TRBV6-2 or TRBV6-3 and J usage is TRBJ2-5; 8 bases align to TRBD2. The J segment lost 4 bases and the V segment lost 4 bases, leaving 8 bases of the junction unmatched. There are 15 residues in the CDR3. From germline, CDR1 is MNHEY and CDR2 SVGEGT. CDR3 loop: CASSLSGSWGETQYF. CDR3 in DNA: TGTGCCAGCAGTTTGAGCGGGAGTTGGGGAGAGACCCAGTACTTC.

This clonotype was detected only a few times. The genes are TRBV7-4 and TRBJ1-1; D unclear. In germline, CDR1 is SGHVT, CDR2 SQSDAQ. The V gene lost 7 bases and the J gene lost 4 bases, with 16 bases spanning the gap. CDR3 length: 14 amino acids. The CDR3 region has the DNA TGTGCCAGCACAGCCAGAAAAATCGGCACTGAAGCTTTCTTT. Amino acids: CASTARKIGTEAFF.

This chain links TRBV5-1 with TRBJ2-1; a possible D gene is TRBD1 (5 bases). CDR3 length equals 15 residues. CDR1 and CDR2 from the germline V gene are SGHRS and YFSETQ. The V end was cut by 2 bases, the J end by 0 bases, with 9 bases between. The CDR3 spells CASSFTTASYNEQFF. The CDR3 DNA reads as TGCGCCAGCAGCTTCACGACAGCCTCCTACAATGAGCAGTTCTTC.

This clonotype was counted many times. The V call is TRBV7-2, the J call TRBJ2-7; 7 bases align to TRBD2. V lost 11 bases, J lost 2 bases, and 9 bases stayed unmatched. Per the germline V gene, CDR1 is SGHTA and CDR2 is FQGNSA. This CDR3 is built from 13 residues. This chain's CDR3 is CAERPSGTYEQYF. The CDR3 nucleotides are TGTGCCGAGCGGCCTAGCGGTACCTACGAGCAGTACTTC.

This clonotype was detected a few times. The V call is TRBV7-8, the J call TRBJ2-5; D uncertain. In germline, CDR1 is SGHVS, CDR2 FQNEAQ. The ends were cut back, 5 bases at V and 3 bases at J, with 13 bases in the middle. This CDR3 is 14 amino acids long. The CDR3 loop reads CASSARLVEETQYF. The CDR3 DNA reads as TGTGCCAGCAGCGCCCGACTGGTAGAAGAGACCCAGTACTTC.

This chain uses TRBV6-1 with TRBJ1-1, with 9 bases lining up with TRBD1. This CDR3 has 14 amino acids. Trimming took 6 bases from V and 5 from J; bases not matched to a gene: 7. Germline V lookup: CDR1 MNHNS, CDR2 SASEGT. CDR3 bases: TGTGCCAGCAGGATCCTCGGACAGGGGACTGAAGCTTTCTTT. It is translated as CASRILGQGTEAFF.

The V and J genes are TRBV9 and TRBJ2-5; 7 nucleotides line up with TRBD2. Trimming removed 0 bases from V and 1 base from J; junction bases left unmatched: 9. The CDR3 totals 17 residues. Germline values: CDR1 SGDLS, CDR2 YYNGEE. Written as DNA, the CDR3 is TGTGCCAGCAGCGTAGATGCCCCCAGCGGGACCCAAGAGACCCAGTACTTC. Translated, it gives CASSVDAPSGTQETQYF.

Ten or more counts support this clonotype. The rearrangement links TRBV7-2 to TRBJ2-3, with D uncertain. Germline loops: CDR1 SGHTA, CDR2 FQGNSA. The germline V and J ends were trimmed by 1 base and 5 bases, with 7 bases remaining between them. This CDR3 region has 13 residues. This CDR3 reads CASSLDPRDTQYF. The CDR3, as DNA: TGTGCCAGCAGCTTAGACCCTAGAGATACGCAGTATTTT.

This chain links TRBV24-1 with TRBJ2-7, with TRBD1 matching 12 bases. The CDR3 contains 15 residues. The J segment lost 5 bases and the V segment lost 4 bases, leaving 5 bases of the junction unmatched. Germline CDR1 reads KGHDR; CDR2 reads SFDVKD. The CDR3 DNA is TGTGCCACCAGTGACTCTGGGACAGGGGGCCACGAGCAGTACTTC. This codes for CATSDSGTGGHEQYF.

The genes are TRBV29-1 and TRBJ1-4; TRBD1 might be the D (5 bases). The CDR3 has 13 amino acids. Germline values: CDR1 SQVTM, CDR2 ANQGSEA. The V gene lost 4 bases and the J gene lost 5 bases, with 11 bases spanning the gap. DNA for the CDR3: TGCAGCGTTGCCACAGGACTGAATGAAAAACTGTTTTTT. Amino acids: CSVATGLNEKLFF.

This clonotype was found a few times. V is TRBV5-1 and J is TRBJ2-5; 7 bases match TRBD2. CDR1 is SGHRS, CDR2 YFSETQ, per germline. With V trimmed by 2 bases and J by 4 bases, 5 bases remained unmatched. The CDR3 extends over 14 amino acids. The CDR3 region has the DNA TGCGCCAGCAGCTTAAGGTCGGGAGGAGAGACCCAGTACTTC. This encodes CASSLRSGGETQYF.

CDR3 sequence reads: CASSPWDRGKDNEQFF. The DNA of the CDR3 is TGTGCCAGCAGCCCATGGGACAGGGGAAAAGACAATGAGCAGTTCTTC. The genes are TRBV3-1 and TRBJ2-1; 10 bases match TRBD1. Germline CDR1 reads LGHDT; CDR2 reads YNNKEL (reference sequence). The V gene end was trimmed by 4 bases and the J gene end by 5 bases; junction bases not matched to a gene: 8. The CDR3 has 16 residues.

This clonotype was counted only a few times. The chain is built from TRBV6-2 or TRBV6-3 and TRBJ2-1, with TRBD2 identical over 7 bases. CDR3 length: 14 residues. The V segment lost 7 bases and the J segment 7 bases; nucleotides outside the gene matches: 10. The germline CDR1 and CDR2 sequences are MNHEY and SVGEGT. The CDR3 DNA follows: TGTGCCAGCAATCTAGCGGAGAGGGATAATGAGCAGTTCTTC. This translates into CASNLAERDNEQFF.

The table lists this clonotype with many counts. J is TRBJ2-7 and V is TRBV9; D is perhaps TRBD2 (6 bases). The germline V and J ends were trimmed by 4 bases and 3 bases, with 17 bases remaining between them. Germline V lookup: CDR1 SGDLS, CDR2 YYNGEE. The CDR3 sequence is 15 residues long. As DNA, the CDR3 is TGTGCCAGCAGCCAAACCGGGACTTCAGGCTACGAGCAGTACTTC. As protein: CASSQTGTSGYEQYF.

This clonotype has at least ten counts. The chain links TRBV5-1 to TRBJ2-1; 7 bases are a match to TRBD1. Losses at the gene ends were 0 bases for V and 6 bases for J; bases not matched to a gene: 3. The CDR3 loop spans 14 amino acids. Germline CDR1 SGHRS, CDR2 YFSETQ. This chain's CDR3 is CASSLGDSVNEQFF. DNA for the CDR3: TGCGCCAGCAGCTTGGGGGACAGCGTCAATGAGCAGTTCTTC. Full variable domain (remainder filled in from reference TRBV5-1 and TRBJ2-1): KAGVTQTPRYLIKTRGQQVTLSCSPISGHRSVSWYQQTPGQGLQFLFEYFSETQRNKGNFPGRFSGRQFSNSRSEMNVSTLELGDSALYLCASSLGDSVNEQFFGPGTRLTVL.

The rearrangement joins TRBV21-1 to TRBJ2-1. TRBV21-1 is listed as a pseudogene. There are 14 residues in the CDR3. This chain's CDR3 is CASSKVRVADEQFF. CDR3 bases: TGTGCCAGCAGCAAAGTGCGGGTGGCGGATGAGCAGTTCTTC.